Below, 18 T cell receptor beta chains from the same sample are listed, as sequenced in a study of blood T cell repertoires in COVID-19. The method was immunoSEQ multiplex PCR; TCRdb's version includes in-frame clones alone and lacks a portion of them. Of 280,000 or so clones in the sample, around 85% are singletons; the top ten hold more than 2%. Specimen: PBMCs or T cells enriched from blood (not recorded which). The receptors were sampled from a man aged 25 to 40 who had recovered from COVID-19.

This chain links TRBV7-9 with TRBJ2-1; no definite D call. The V end was cut by 1 base, the J end by 6 bases, with 7 bases between. The CDR3 totals 13 residues. Germline-derived CDR1 and CDR2 are SEHNR and FQNEAQ (reference sequence). The CDR3: CASSLVFSNEQFF. DNA for the CDR3: TGTGCCAGCAGCTTAGTGTTTAGCAATGAGCAGTTCTTC.

This clone was counted a few times. The V call is TRBV10-3, the J call TRBJ1-1; a weak D match, TRBD1 (6 bases). The CDR3 length is 14 residues. Germline CDR1 reads ENHRY; CDR2 reads SYGVKD. The V and J ends lost 5 bases and 4 bases respectively, with 14 bases between them. DNA for the CDR3: TGTGCCATCAGTCAGACAGGAGCTCGCACTGAAGCTTTCTTT. Its protein product is CAISQTGARTEAFF.

This chain joins TRBV5-6 and TRBJ1-2; 7 bases line up with TRBD1. Germline V gene data show CDR1 as SGHDT and CDR2 as YYEEEE. J was trimmed by 8 bases and V by 4 bases; bases with no gene match: 14. This CDR3 is built from 15 residues. Here the CDR3 reads CASSHRGRIDRGYTF. CDR3 sequence (DNA): TGTGCCAGCAGCCACAGGGGACGAATCGATCGAGGCTACACCTTC.

This clone has a handful of counts. This sequence joins TRBV2 and TRBJ2-7; D is undetermined. The CDR3 consists of 10 residues. Trimming cost V 6 bases and J 4 bases, with 4 bases left between them. Per germline, CDR1 SNHLY and CDR2 FYNNEI. The CDR3 is CASSLYEQYF. DNA of the CDR3: TGTGCCAGCAGCTTATACGAGCAGTACTTC.

This clone was counted only a few times. The rearrangement uses TRBV7-3 and TRBJ2-1; maybe TRBD1 (5 bases). Per the germline V gene, CDR1 is SGHTA and CDR2 is FQGTGA. This CDR3 is 14 amino acids long. Trimming left V 1 base short and J 6 bases short, with 10 bases between. The CDR3 DNA reads TGTGCCAGCAGCTTAAATCAGGGCGGCAATGAGCAGTTCTTC. Residues: CASSLNQGGNEQFF.

The chain couples TRBV6-1 to TRBJ2-7, with a weak D call TRBD2 (6 bases). This CDR3 comprises 15 residues. Germline V gene data show CDR1 as MNHNS and CDR2 as SASEGT. V lost 3 bases to trimming and J lost 0 bases, with 12 bases between them. CDR3 sequence: CASSEGTGHSYEQYF. DNA of the CDR3: TGTGCCAGCAGTGAGGGGACTGGACACTCCTACGAGCAGTACTTC.

The V and J genes are TRBV5-8 and TRBJ2-5, with D unresolved. Trimming removed 0 bases from V and 2 bases from J, with 8 bases in between. The germline CDR1 and CDR2 sequences are SGHTS and YDEGEE. CDR3 length equals 14 residues. CDR3 in amino acids: CASSLAADQETQYF. The CDR3 DNA reads as TGTGCCAGCAGCTTGGCGGCGGATCAAGAGACCCAGTACTTC.

V and J are TRBV4-2 and TRBJ1-2; D is undetermined. The CDR3 runs to 16 residues. V lost 3 bases to trimming and J lost 0 bases, with 14 bases between them. Looked up from germline, CDR1 is LGHNA and CDR2 is YNFKEQ. This CDR3 reads CASSQELTGSNYGYTF. The CDR3 DNA reads TGTGCCAGCAGCCAGGAGCTTACCGGGTCTAACTATGGCTACACCTTC.

A single count supports this clone. The chain recombines TRBV2 with TRBJ2-5, with D perhaps matching TRBD2 (6 bases). The V end lost 8 bases, the J end lost 6 bases, and 13 bases lay between the germline ends. Germline CDR1 SNHLY, CDR2 FYNNEI. The CDR3 sequence is 12 residues long. The CDR3: CASHSGVQTQYF. The CDR3 DNA reads as TGTGCCAGCCATTCGGGGGTACAGACCCAGTACTTC.

This rearrangement joins TRBV4-2 to TRBJ1-2; 12 bases are shared with TRBD1. CDR3 length equals 15 residues. The V gene end was trimmed by 2 bases and the J gene end by 7 bases; junction bases not matched to a gene: 5. The germline V gene has CDR1 LGHNA and CDR2 YNFKEQ. The CDR3 DNA reads TGTGCCAGCAGCCAACAGGGACAGGGGGCTACTGGCTACACCTTC. As protein: CASSQQGQGATGYTF.

The genes are TRBV4-2 and TRBJ1-2; D possibly corresponds to TRBD1 (5 bases). Trimming removed 0 bases from V and 4 bases from J, with 21 bases in between. CDR1 is LGHNA and CDR2 is YNFKEQ in the germline V gene. The CDR3 sequence is 18 residues long. CDR3 region: CASSQDQRTGDSLYGYTF. The CDR3 coding sequence is TGTGCCAGCAGCCAAGATCAAAGGACGGGGGATAGCCTCTATGGCTACACCTTC.

The chain is built from TRBV4-3 and TRBJ1-2; a weak D match, TRBD1 (6 bases). CDR1 is LGHNA and CDR2 is YSLEER in the germline V gene. This CDR3 spans 16 amino acids. Trimming shortened V by 2 bases and J by 3 bases, and 16 bases separated the two germline ends. This CDR3 reads CASSQIQGTSDYGYTF. In nucleotides, the CDR3 is TGCGCCAGCAGCCAAATACAGGGTACTTCGGACTATGGCTACACCTTC.

V and J are TRBV5-6 and TRBJ1-1, with TRBD1 matching 8 bases. The CDR3 sequence is 16 residues long. V lost 1 base to trimming and J lost 0 bases; unmatched junction nucleotides: 5. Looked up from germline, CDR1 is SGHDT and CDR2 is YYEEEE. CDR3 DNA sequence: TGTGCCAGCAGCTTGAACAGGGGGTTCATGAACACTGAAGCTTTCTTT. This translates into CASSLNRGFMNTEAFF.

This chain links TRBV11-3 with TRBJ1-1, with D perhaps matching TRBD1 (5 bases). Germline lookup yields CDR1 SGHNT and CDR2 YENEEA. Trimming pared 1 base from V and 4 bases from J, leaving 10 bases between. The CDR3 contains 14 residues. CDR3 sequence: CASSLGGESTEAFF. In DNA form, the CDR3 reads TGTGCCAGCAGCTTAGGGGGCGAGAGCACTGAAGCTTTCTTT.

The CDR3 DNA sequence: TGTGCCAGCAGTTACTTCCCCCCCGCCAGGGCCAACTATGGCTACACCTTC. Its translation: CASSYFPPARANYGYTF. The rearrangement joins TRBV6-2 or TRBV6-3 to TRBJ1-2, with D tentatively TRBD1 (5 bases). Per germline, CDR1 MNHEY and CDR2 SVGEGT. Trimming took off 1 base at V and 2 bases at J, with 17 bases between the two ends. This CDR3 spans 17 amino acids.

V gene TRBV2 combines with J gene TRBJ1-1; no clear D. This CDR3 comprises 13 residues. The germline V gene has CDR1 SNHLY and CDR2 FYNNEI. V shed 8 bases and J shed 6 bases, with 16 bases lying between them. CDR3 amino acids: CASLMRSPPEAFF. The CDR3 DNA is TGTGCCAGCCTTATGAGGTCACCGCCTGAAGCTTTCTTT.

A note on this clone: The same CDR3 can be traced to other DNA sequences in this sample. CDR3 amino acids: CATSDRYGYTF. The CDR3 nucleotides are TGTGCCACCAGTGATCGGTATGGCTACACCTTC. This chain joins TRBV24-1 and TRBJ1-2, with no clear D. This CDR3 is 11 amino acids long. Trimming left V 3 bases short and J 5 bases short, with 3 bases between. Germline loops: CDR1 KGHDR, CDR2 SFDVKD.

The chain links TRBV30 to TRBJ2-1; 9 positions agree with TRBD2. This CDR3 spans 13 amino acids. J gave up 9 bases and V 3 bases, and 6 bases lay outside the gene matches. Germline V gene data show CDR1 as GTSNPN and CDR2 as SVGIG (reference sequence). The chain's CDR3 is CAWSSGGKGEQFF. DNA for the CDR3: TGTGCCTGGAGCAGCGGGGGGAAAGGTGAGCAGTTCTTC.